Below are 10 T cell receptor beta chains sequenced from a single sample in a study of cytomegalovirus exposure and HLA in healthy donors. It was with 60 Vbeta and 13 Jbeta primers that the PCR ran. Some clones are missing from TCRdb's copy, which holds only in-frame ones; the method was immunoSEQ multiplex PCR. Here the sample spans about 31,000 clones, 65% being singletons. Sequenced sample: PBMCs. The origin of the receptors is a man aged 45-60 years in good health and CMV-seropositive.

The chain is built from TRBV6-1 and TRBJ1-6; D unresolved. Germline CDR1 is MNHNS and CDR2 is SASEGT. The length of the CDR3 is 14 residues. Trimming shortened V by 6 bases and J by 7 bases, and 13 bases separated the two germline ends. The CDR3 DNA reads as TGTGCCAGCAGAGTGGCCGGGGAGAATTCACCCCTCCACTTT. Translated, it gives CASRVAGENSPLHF.

By its share, this clone is medium-sized. One junction end disagrees with the germline gene, perhaps due to a read error. V usage is TRBV10-1 and J usage is TRBJ2-7, with 13 bases aligning to TRBD2. In germline, CDR1 is WNHNN, CDR2 SYGVQD (reference sequence). This CDR3 has 12 residues. CDR3 region: CASSSTSGRPRF. The CDR3 DNA follows: TGCGCCAGCAGCTCGACTAGCGGGAGGCCCAGGTTC.

The chain joins TRBV29-1 to TRBJ2-5; D unresolved. The CDR3 is 13 amino acids. V lost 4 bases and J lost 1, with 10 bases in between. The germline gives CDR1 SQVTM, CDR2 ANQGSEA. In nucleotides, the CDR3 is TGCAGCGTTGCTTTTGCGATCCAAGAGACCCAGTACTTC. Translating gives CSVAFAIQETQYF.

The chain combines TRBV25-1 with TRBJ1-1; 8 bases map to TRBD1. The CDR3 loop spans 14 amino acids. Germline V gene data show CDR1 as MGHDK and CDR2 as SYGVNS. The J segment lost 3 bases and the V segment lost 8 bases, leaving 8 bases of the junction unmatched. CDR3 coding DNA: TGTGCCAGCGGCCCTCAGGGGGCCCACACTGAAGCTTTCTTT. It is translated as CASGPQGAHTEAFF. Looking up the rest from reference TRBV25-1 and TRBJ1-1 gives the full variable domain: EADIYQTPRYLVIGTGKKITLECSQTMGHDKMYWYQQDPGMELHLIHYSYGVNSTEKGDLSSESTVSRIRTEHFPLTLESARPSHTSQYLCASGPQGAHTEAFFGQGTRLTVV.

This clone occurred a few times. The V and J genes are TRBV5-1 and TRBJ1-4; tentatively, D is TRBD1 (6 bases). The V gene lost 4 bases and the J gene lost 5 bases, with 12 bases spanning the gap. The CDR3 covers 14 residues. Germline V gene sequence: CDR1 SGHRS, CDR2 YFSETQ. The CDR3 DNA sequence: TGCGCCAGCAGCCCCGACAGGTTGAATGAAAAACTGTTTTTT. Amino acid sequence: CASSPDRLNEKLFF.

The gene calls are TRBV9 and TRBJ2-7; 10 bases fit TRBD2. This CDR3 region has 15 residues. Germline CDR1 reads SGDLS; CDR2 reads YYNGEE. Germline trimming cut 4 bases from V and 2 bases from J; bases unmatched to any gene: 6. CDR3 loop: CASSPRTSGAYEQYF. CDR3 coding DNA: TGTGCCAGCAGCCCACGGACTAGCGGAGCCTACGAGCAGTACTTC.

This clone turned up a few times. V is TRBV5-4 and J is TRBJ2-3, with 9 bases aligning to TRBD2. CDR3 length: 15 amino acids. Germline trimming cut 4 bases from V and 2 bases from J; bases unmatched to any gene: 5. Germline assignment: CDR1 SGHNT and CDR2 YYREEE (reference sequence). CDR3 sequence: CASSPGLAFTDTQYF. CDR3 nucleotides: TGTGCCAGCAGCCCAGGACTAGCGTTCACAGATACGCAGTATTTT. The whole variable domain, remainder taken from reference TRBV5-4 and TRBJ2-3, is ETGVTQSPTHLIKTRGQQVTLRCSSQSGHNTVSWYQQALGQGPQFIFQYYREEENGRGNFPPRFSGLQFPNYSSELNVNALELDDSALYLCASSPGLAFTDTQYFGPGTRLTVL.

V usage is TRBV5-4 and J usage is TRBJ1-2, with a possible D match to TRBD1 (6 bases). The CDR3 has 14 amino acids. V was pared by 4 bases and J by 3 bases, with 13 bases between. Germline V lookup: CDR1 SGHNT, CDR2 YYREEE (reference sequence). CDR3 sequence: CASSDPTGDYGYTF. Written as DNA, the CDR3 is TGTGCCAGCAGCGACCCGACAGGAGACTATGGCTACACCTTC.

This clone has only a few counts. The chain couples TRBV4-1 to TRBJ2-5; D possibly corresponds to TRBD2 (5 bases). The germline CDR1 and CDR2 sequences are MGHRA and YSYEKL. Trimming left V 1 base short and J 3 bases short, with 9 bases between. CDR3 length equals 14 residues. This CDR3 is CASSQGLREETQYF. The CDR3 region has the DNA TGCGCCAGCAGCCAAGGGCTGAGGGAAGAGACCCAGTACTTC.

The V gene is TRBV5-1, the J gene TRBJ2-1, with D possibly TRBD2 on 6 matching bases. The germline V and J ends were trimmed by 6 bases and 9 bases, with 22 bases remaining between them. The CDR3 totals 15 residues. Germline CDR1 and CDR2: SGHRS and YFSETQ. For the CDR3, the DNA is TGCGCCAGCACCCCCGGGGGTAAAATAGTAAGTGAGCAGTTCTTC. It codes for CASTPGGKIVSEQFF.